The rows below give T cell receptor beta chains drawn from one sample of a study of blood T cells in healthy people across ages. TCRdb re-analysed the 5' RACE reads in MiXCR, keeping a single row per CDR3 protein. This table has hundreds of thousands of distinct CDR3 sequences, approximately 29% appearing once. Sample: blood. The receptors derive from a woman aged 80 or over in good health. The CDR3 runs from the conserved cysteine through the conserved F or W. The D gene is left open where the match is weak. The size entry is marked missing in some rows and otherwise reads once, few, many or a size class.

cdr3_length: 16
clone_size: NA
v_call: TRBV7-2
d_call: NA
j_call: TRBJ2-4
cdr3_aa: CASSSLSGFGKNIQYF
cdr3_nt: TGTGCCAGCAGCTCTCTTTCCGGGTTCGGAAAAAACATTCAGTACTTC

cdr3_length: 12
clone_size: NA
v_call: TRBV29-1
d_call: NA
j_call: TRBJ1-2
cdr3_aa: CSVEEGNYGYTF
cdr3_nt: TGCAGCGTTGAGGAGGGAAACTATGGCTACACCTTC

cdr3_length: 14
clone_size: many
v_call: TRBV20-1
d_call: NA
j_call: TRBJ2-7
cdr3_aa: CSASGEGAAYEQYF
cdr3_nt: TGCAGTGCCAGCGGTGAAGGGGCGGCTTACGAGCAGTACTTC

cdr3_length: 15
clone_size: few
v_call: TRBV6-2/TRBV6-3
d_call: NA
j_call: TRBJ1-2
cdr3_aa: CASSYGSIVVGGYTF
cdr3_nt: TGTGCCAGCAGTTACGGATCCATTGTGGTTGGCGGCTACACCTTC

cdr3_length: 13
clone_size: many
v_call: TRBV27
d_call: TRBD1
j_call: TRBJ1-1
cdr3_aa: CASSRQGVGEAFF
cdr3_nt: TGTGCCAGCAGTAGACAGGGTGTAGGTGAAGCTTTCTTT

cdr3_length: 14
clone_size: NA
v_call: TRBV12-3/TRBV12-4
d_call: TRBD1
j_call: TRBJ2-7
cdr3_aa: CASRIHSGQAGEYF
cdr3_nt: TGTGCCAGCCGAATCCACTCGGGACAGGCCGGAGAGTACTTC

cdr3_length: 16
clone_size: NA
v_call: TRBV4-3
d_call: TRBD2
j_call: TRBJ2-1
cdr3_aa: CASSQEGLADNNEQFF
cdr3_nt: TGCGCCAGCAGCCAAGAAGGACTAGCGGACAACAATGAGCAGTTCTTC

cdr3_length: 14
clone_size: many
v_call: TRBV5-1
d_call: NA
j_call: TRBJ2-2
cdr3_aa: CASSLARGPGELFF
cdr3_nt: TGCGCCAGCAGCTTGGCCCGGGGGCCCGGGGAGCTGTTTTTT

cdr3_length: 16
clone_size: few
v_call: TRBV5-1
d_call: NA
j_call: TRBJ2-7
cdr3_aa: CASSLAGQLSPYEQYF
cdr3_nt: TGCGCCAGCAGCTTGGCCGGGCAGCTGAGTCCCTACGAGCAGTACTTC

cdr3_length: 15
clone_size: few
v_call: TRBV20-1
d_call: NA
j_call: TRBJ2-7
cdr3_aa: CSGELLGPNSYEQYF
cdr3_nt: TGCAGTGGGGAATTACTGGGGCCGAACTCCTACGAGCAGTACTTC

cdr3_length: 17
clone_size: few
v_call: TRBV6-6
d_call: TRBD2
j_call: TRBJ2-3
cdr3_aa: CASSRWTSGGASDTQYF
cdr3_nt: TGTGCCAGCAGCCGCTGGACTAGCGGGGGGGCCTCAGATACGCAGTATTTT

cdr3_length: 14
clone_size: few
v_call: TRBV2
d_call: NA
j_call: TRBJ1-5
cdr3_aa: CASSWVRVNQPQHF
cdr3_nt: TGTGCCAGCAGTTGGGTCAGGGTTAATCAGCCCCAGCATTTT

cdr3_length: 17
clone_size: few
v_call: TRBV28
d_call: TRBD1
j_call: TRBJ1-6
cdr3_aa: CASSLGAGTGGNSPLHF
cdr3_nt: TGTGCCAGCAGTTTAGGAGCTGGGACAGGTGGGAATTCACCCCTCCACTTT

cdr3_length: 16
clone_size: few
v_call: TRBV6-6
d_call: TRBD1
j_call: TRBJ1-1
cdr3_aa: CASSPRGAAPNTEAFF
cdr3_nt: TGTGCCAGCAGCCCCAGGGGGGCAGCTCCAAACACTGAAGCTTTCTTT

cdr3_length: 15
clone_size: many
v_call: TRBV20-1
d_call: NA
j_call: TRBJ2-3
cdr3_aa: CSASVGDGGSDTQYF
cdr3_nt: TGCAGTGCTAGTGTCGGGGATGGGGGCTCAGATACGCAGTATTTT

cdr3_length: 13
clone_size: many
v_call: TRBV20-1
d_call: TRBD2
j_call: TRBJ2-5
cdr3_aa: CSTLAGDQETQYF
cdr3_nt: TGCAGTACCCTAGCGGGGGATCAAGAGACCCAGTACTTC

cdr3_length: 14
clone_size: many
v_call: TRBV9
d_call: NA
j_call: TRBJ1-2
cdr3_aa: CASSKRGADYGYTF
cdr3_nt: TGTGCCAGCAGTAAGAGGGGCGCAGACTATGGCTACACCTTC

cdr3_length: 14
clone_size: few
v_call: TRBV30
d_call: NA
j_call: TRBJ2-1
cdr3_aa: CACLAGARYNEQFF
cdr3_nt: TGTGCCTGCCTGGCGGGGGCCCGGTACAATGAGCAGTTCTTC

cdr3_length: 16
clone_size: many
v_call: TRBV7-2
d_call: TRBD2
j_call: TRBJ2-1
cdr3_aa: CASSLGGAGGQNEQFF
cdr3_nt: TGTGCCAGCAGCTTAGGTGGAGCGGGGGGGCAAAATGAGCAGTTCTTC

cdr3_length: 14
clone_size: many
v_call: TRBV4-2
d_call: NA
j_call: TRBJ2-1
cdr3_aa: CASSQDRAYNEQFF
cdr3_nt: TGTGCCAGCAGCCAAGATAGGGCTTACAATGAGCAGTTCTTC

cdr3_length: 16
clone_size: once
v_call: TRBV19
d_call: TRBD2
j_call: TRBJ2-3
cdr3_aa: CASSIGAGGGSDTQYF
cdr3_nt: TGTGCCAGTAGTATTGGAGCGGGAGGAGGATCAGATACGCAGTATTTT

cdr3_length: 14
clone_size: NA
v_call: TRBV4-2
d_call: TRBD1
j_call: TRBJ2-5
cdr3_aa: CASSQGQGEETQYF
cdr3_nt: TGTGCCAGCAGCCAAGGGCAGGGGGAAGAGACCCAGTACTTC

cdr3_length: 18
clone_size: many
v_call: TRBV20-1
d_call: TRBD1
j_call: TRBJ2-7
cdr3_aa: CSARDPSRDRGFSYEQYF
cdr3_nt: TGCAGTGCTAGAGACCCCTCCCGGGACAGGGGATTTTCCTACGAGCAGTACTTC

cdr3_length: 14
clone_size: many
v_call: TRBV29-1
d_call: TRBD2
j_call: TRBJ2-1
cdr3_aa: CSVRSGGENNEQFF
cdr3_nt: TGCAGCGTTCGAAGCGGGGGTGAAAACAATGAGCAGTTCTTC

cdr3_length: 14
clone_size: many
v_call: TRBV3-1
d_call: NA
j_call: TRBJ1-4
cdr3_aa: CASSTGRGGEKLFF
cdr3_nt: TGTGCCAGCAGCACCGGAAGAGGGGGTGAAAAACTGTTTTTT

cdr3_length: 15
clone_size: many
v_call: TRBV9
d_call: NA
j_call: TRBJ1-4
cdr3_aa: CASSPESATNEKLFF
cdr3_nt: TGTGCCAGCAGCCCTGAGAGTGCAACTAATGAAAAACTGTTTTTT

cdr3_length: 14
clone_size: NA
v_call: TRBV14
d_call: TRBD1
j_call: TRBJ2-7
cdr3_aa: CASSQSGTGFQQYF
cdr3_nt: TGTGCCAGCAGCCAATCCGGGACAGGGTTCCAGCAGTACTTC